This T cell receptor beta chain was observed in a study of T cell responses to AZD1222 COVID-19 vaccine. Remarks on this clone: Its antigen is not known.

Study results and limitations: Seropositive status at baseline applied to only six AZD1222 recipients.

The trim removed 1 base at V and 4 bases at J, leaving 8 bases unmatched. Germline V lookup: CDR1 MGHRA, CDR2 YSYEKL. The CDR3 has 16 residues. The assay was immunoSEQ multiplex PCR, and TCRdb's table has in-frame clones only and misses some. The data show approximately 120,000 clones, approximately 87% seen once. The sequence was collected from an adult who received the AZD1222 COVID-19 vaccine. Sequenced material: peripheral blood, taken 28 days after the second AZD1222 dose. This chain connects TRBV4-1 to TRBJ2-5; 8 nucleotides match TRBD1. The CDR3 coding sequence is TGCGCCAGCAGCCAAGGACAGGGGTCCGTTAGAGAGACCCAGTACTTC. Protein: CASSQGQGSVRETQYF.